The 5 T cell receptor beta chains in this list originate from one sample, sequenced in a study of a mutant IDH1 vaccine in newly diagnosed glioma. Stated time point: week 47, end of study. Vaccine doses each comprised 300 ug of mutant IDH1 20-mer peptide, with topical imiquimod. Only in-frame clones appear in the TCRdb table, and some are missing; sequencing was by immunoSEQ multiplex PCR. The profile covers some 42,000 clones, with approximately 82% appearing a single time and 18% taken by the ten largest. These receptors have no identified antigens. Here the sequenced sample was PBMCs, taken from a glioma patient whose treatment included an IDH1 peptide vaccine. The receptor source for this set is a man aged 18 to 30 with glioma. Some clones in this sample may be carry-over from other donors' samples.

The chain employs TRBV30 and TRBJ2-5; D might be TRBD2 (6 bases). Between the trimmed V and J ends, which lost 1 base and 5 bases, there was a span of 14 bases. Germline V gene sequence: CDR1 GTSNPN, CDR2 SVGIG (reference sequence). There are 14 residues in the CDR3. CDR3 bases: TGTGCCTGGAGTGGGGACTCAACGGGGGAGACCCAGTACTTC. It is translated as CAWSGDSTGETQYF.

V and J are TRBV7-2 and TRBJ2-5, with D unclear. Trimming cost V 7 bases and J 5 bases, with 8 bases left between them. The CDR3 consists of 11 residues. Germline values: CDR1 SGHTA, CDR2 FQGNSA. The CDR3 coding sequence is TGTGCCAGCAAAAAGGGTGAGACCCAGTACTTC. It yields the protein CASKKGETQYF.

CDR3 residues: CAISESGNQPQHF. CDR3 DNA: TGTGCCATCAGTGAGTCGGGGAATCAGCCCCAGCATTTT. The chain recombines TRBV10-3 with TRBJ1-5, with unresolved D. The V and J ends lost 0 bases and 4 bases respectively, with 4 bases between them. CDR1 and CDR2 from the germline V gene are ENHRY and SYGVKD. The CDR3 runs to 13 residues.

The rearrangement uses TRBV2 and TRBJ1-5, with D unresolved. V lost 4 bases to trimming and J lost 3 bases, with 10 bases between them. Germline loops: CDR1 SNHLY, CDR2 FYNNEI. There are 14 residues in the CDR3. CDR3 coding DNA: TGTGCCAGCAGTGCCCGGGGAAACAATCAGCCCCAGCATTTT. It codes for CASSARGNNQPQHF.

The chain uses TRBV19 and TRBJ2-7, with a weak D call TRBD1 (6 bases). CDR3 length: 15 amino acids. The V gene lost 0 bases and the J gene lost 2 bases, with 11 bases spanning the gap. Germline values: CDR1 LNHDA, CDR2 SQIVND (reference sequence). CDR3 bases: TGTGCCAGTAGTATAGATTCTGGGGGCACCTACGAGCAGTACTTC. Amino acid sequence: CASSIDSGGTYEQYF.